These 13 T cell receptor beta chains originate from one sample sequenced in a study of OX40 agonist ivuxolimab in advanced cancers. The data were produced by immunoSEQ multiplex PCR, yet TCRdb's version contains in-frame clones alone and is incomplete. The data hold around 70,000 clones, with around 82% observed a single time. The sequencing here drew on CD4+ or CD8+ T cells sorted from blood, taken in a trial of the OX40 agonist ivuxolimab. The receptors stem from an adult with an advanced solid tumor such as melanoma, head and neck, liver or kidney cancer.

The chain links TRBV9 to TRBJ2-1, with a weak D call TRBD2 (6 bases). V gave up 0 bases and J gave up 5 bases, with 12 bases separating them. From germline, CDR1 is SGDLS and CDR2 YYNGEE. This CDR3 region has 15 residues. CDR3 DNA: TGTGCCAGCAGCGTAGCAGCGGGTTACGACAATGAGCAGTTCTTC. This encodes CASSVAAGYDNEQFF.

A few counts support this clone. The chain employs TRBV28 and TRBJ2-2, with a weak D call TRBD1 (5 bases). The V gene lost 5 bases and the J gene lost 5 bases, with 12 bases spanning the gap. The CDR3 runs to 14 residues. Per the germline V gene, CDR1 is MDHEN and CDR2 is SYDVKM. The CDR3 sequence is CASSPQQGTGELFF. The CDR3 nucleotides are TGTGCCAGCAGTCCGCAGCAGGGAACCGGGGAGCTGTTTTTT.

The J gene is TRBJ1-5, the V gene TRBV19; weak D call: TRBD1 (5 bases). CDR1 LNHDA and CDR2 SQIVND come from the germline V gene (reference sequence). The CDR3 extends over 16 amino acids. Trimming left V 3 bases short and J 10 bases short, with 22 bases between. The CDR3 DNA is TGTGCCAGTAGTATGCGGGGGTCCTCCCCGCCTAACCCCCAGCATTTT. Its protein is CASSMRGSSPPNPQHF.

This chain links TRBV5-1 with TRBJ1-4; D might be TRBD1 (5 bases). This CDR3 is 15 amino acids long. Germline V lookup: CDR1 SGHRS, CDR2 YFSETQ. Trimming stripped 2 bases from V and 0 bases from J, with 8 bases between. CDR3 in amino acids: CASSFGGATNEKLFF. Here the CDR3 DNA reads TGCGCCAGCAGCTTCGGGGGGGCAACTAATGAAAAACTGTTTTTT. Combining the CDR3 with reference TRBV5-1 and TRBJ1-4 gives the whole variable domain KAGVTQTPRYLIKTRGQQVTLSCSPISGHRSVSWYQQTPGQGLQFLFEYFSETQRNKGNFPGRFSGRQFSNSRSEMNVSTLELGDSALYLCASSFGGATNEKLFFGSGTQLSVL.

The V gene is TRBV5-1, the J gene TRBJ2-5, with 9 bases fitting TRBD2. This CDR3 has 14 amino acids. V gave up 5 bases and J gave up 4 bases; unmatched junction bases: 6. Germline CDR1 is SGHRS and CDR2 is YFSETQ. As DNA, the CDR3 is TGCGCCAGCAGGCCCCTAGCGGGGTTAGAGACCCAGTACTTC. Protein: CASRPLAGLETQYF.

This clone was found a few times. The chain joins TRBV19 to TRBJ2-2, with TRBD1 matching over 10 bases. J lost 4 bases, V lost 5 bases, and 10 bases had no gene match. The germline V gene has CDR1 LNHDA and CDR2 SQIVND (reference sequence). The length of the CDR3 is 17 residues. CDR3 sequence (DNA): TGTGCCAGTAGTTGGACAGGGGGTTTCATGGGCACCGGGGAGCTGTTTTTT. Protein: CASSWTGGFMGTGELFF. Full variable domain (missing parts from reference TRBV19 and TRBJ2-2): DGGITQSPKYLFRKEGQNVTLSCEQNLNHDAMYWYRQDPGQGLRLIYYSQIVNDFQKGDIAEGYSVSREKKESFPLTVTSAQKNPTAFYLCASSWTGGFMGTGELFFGEGSRLTVL.

The chain joins TRBV18 to TRBJ2-1, with a tentative D call TRBD2 (5 bases). V lost 0 bases to trimming and J lost 9 bases, with 12 bases between them. The CDR3 totals 14 residues. CDR1 and CDR2 from the germline V gene are KGHSH and LQKENI. The DNA of the CDR3 is TGTGCCAGCTCACCACCCGTTTTCGGAGGTGAGCAGTTCTTC. Encoded protein: CASSPPVFGGEQFF.

The J gene is TRBJ1-4, the V gene TRBV5-6; the D is unclear. Between the trimmed V and J ends, which lost 0 bases and 8 bases, there was a span of 8 bases. CDR3 length: 13 amino acids. Germline V gene lookup returns CDR1 SGHDT and CDR2 YYEEEE. This CDR3 reads CASSLDLGEKLFF. DNA of the CDR3: TGTGCCAGCAGCTTGGACCTGGGGGAAAAACTGTTTTTT.

The rearrangement links TRBV18 to TRBJ2-1; D is unresolved. The CDR3 is 11 residues long. Germline-derived CDR1 and CDR2 are KGHSH and LQKENI. Deletions cut 3 bases from V and 9 bases from J, with 6 bases between. CDR3 DNA sequence: TGTGCCAGCTCACCGCGTCCTGAGCAGTTCTTC. The encoded protein is CASSPRPEQFF.

A single count supports this clone. The CDR3 DNA is TGTGCCAGCAGTAAGACCGCTAGCAATCAGCCCCAGCATTTT. This translates into CASSKTASNQPQHF. J is TRBJ1-5 and V is TRBV6-5; D is unclear. V was shortened by 5 bases and J by 0 bases, with 8 bases between the two germline ends. The CDR3 has 14 amino acids. Germline CDR1 and CDR2: MNHEY and SVGAGI.

The chain employs TRBV5-1 and TRBJ2-2, with a possible D match to TRBD1 (8 bases). The CDR3 runs to 15 residues. Germline CDR1 is SGHRS and CDR2 is YFSETQ. The V and J ends lost 6 bases and 4 bases respectively, with 16 bases between them. This chain's CDR3 is CASTPQGGGTGELFF. CDR3 bases: TGCGCCAGCACCCCACAGGGGGGGGGCACCGGGGAGCTGTTTTTT. Using reference TRBV5-1 and TRBJ2-2 for the parts outside the CDR3, the full variable domain is KAGVTQTPRYLIKTRGQQVTLSCSPISGHRSVSWYQQTPGQGLQFLFEYFSETQRNKGNFPGRFSGRQFSNSRSEMNVSTLELGDSALYLCASTPQGGGTGELFFGEGSRLTVL.

The chain has TRBV28 and TRBJ1-2; D is perhaps TRBD1 (5 bases). Trimming pared 6 bases from V and 0 bases from J, leaving 17 bases between. Per germline, CDR1 MDHEN and CDR2 SYDVKM. CDR3 length: 16 amino acids. In DNA, the CDR3 is TGTGCCAGCAGACCCACCGGGGGGGTACCTAACTATGGCTACACCTTC. It translates to CASRPTGGVPNYGYTF.

The rearrangement uses TRBV29-1 and TRBJ1-2; D unresolved. Germline CDR1 reads SQVTM; CDR2 reads ANQGSEA. Trimming cost V 4 bases and J 1 base, with 7 bases left between them. The CDR3 has 12 amino acids. As DNA, the CDR3 is TGCAGCGTTGTTAGGAATAACTATGGCTACACCTTC. This encodes CSVVRNNYGYTF.